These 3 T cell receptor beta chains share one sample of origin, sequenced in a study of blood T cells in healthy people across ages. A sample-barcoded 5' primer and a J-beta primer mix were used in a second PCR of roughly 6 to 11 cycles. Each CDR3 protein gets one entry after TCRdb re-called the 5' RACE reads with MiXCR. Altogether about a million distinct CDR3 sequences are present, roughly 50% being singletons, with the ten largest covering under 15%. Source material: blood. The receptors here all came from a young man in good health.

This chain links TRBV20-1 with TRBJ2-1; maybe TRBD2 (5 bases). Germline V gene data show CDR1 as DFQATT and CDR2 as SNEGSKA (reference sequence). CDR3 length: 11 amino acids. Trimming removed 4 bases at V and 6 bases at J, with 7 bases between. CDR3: CSATGLNEQFF. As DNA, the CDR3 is TGCAGTGCTACAGGACTCAATGAGCAGTTCTTC.

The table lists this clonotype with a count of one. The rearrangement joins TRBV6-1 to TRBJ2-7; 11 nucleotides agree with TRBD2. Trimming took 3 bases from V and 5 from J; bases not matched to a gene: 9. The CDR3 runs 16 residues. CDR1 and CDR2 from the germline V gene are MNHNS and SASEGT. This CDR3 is CASSDPLAGGIHEQYF. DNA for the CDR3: TGTGCCAGCAGTGATCCCCTAGCGGGGGGTATCCACGAGCAGTACTTC.

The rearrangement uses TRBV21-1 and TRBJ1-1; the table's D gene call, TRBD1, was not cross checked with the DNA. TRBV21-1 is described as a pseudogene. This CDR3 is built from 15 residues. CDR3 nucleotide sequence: TGTGCCAGCAGCAAAGGGGACAGGGGGAAAGATGAAGCTTTCTTT. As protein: CASSKGDRGKDEAFF.